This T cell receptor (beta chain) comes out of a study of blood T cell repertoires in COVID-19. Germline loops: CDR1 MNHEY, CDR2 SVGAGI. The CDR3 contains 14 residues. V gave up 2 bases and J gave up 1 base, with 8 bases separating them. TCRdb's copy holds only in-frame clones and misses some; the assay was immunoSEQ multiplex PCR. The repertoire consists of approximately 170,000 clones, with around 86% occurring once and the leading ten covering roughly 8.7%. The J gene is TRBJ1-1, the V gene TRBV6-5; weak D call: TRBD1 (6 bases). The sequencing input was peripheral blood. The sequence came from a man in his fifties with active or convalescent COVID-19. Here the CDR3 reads CASSYGTPNTEAFF. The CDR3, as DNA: TGTGCCAGCAGTTACGGGACACCGAACACTGAAGCTTTCTTT.